These 2 T cell receptor beta chains were all obtained from the same sample, sequenced in a study of T cell repertoires in cytomegalovirus infection. In TCRdb, the reads were re-called with MiXCR into one record per CDR3 protein. The data contain a few hundred thousand distinct CDR3 sequences, roughly 15% of them singletons. Sequencing used PBMCs. These receptors were obtained from a human donor in good health (CMV status not recorded). Some clones in this sample may be carry-over from other donors' samples.

This clonotype was seen at least ten times. The rearrangement uses TRBV14 and TRBJ2-3; 8 bases agree with TRBD1. The CDR3 runs 16 residues. Germline loops: CDR1 SGHDN, CDR2 FVKESK. V was pared by 3 bases and J by 1 base, with 6 bases of the junction left unmatched. This chain's CDR3 is CASSHDRGLGTDTQYF. For the CDR3, the DNA is TGTGCCAGCAGCCACGACAGGGGATTGGGCACAGATACGCAGTATTTT.

In this sample, this clonotype turned up many times. The chain employs TRBV24-1 and TRBJ2-2; no clear D. The germline V gene encodes CDR1 KGHDR and CDR2 SFDVKD. This CDR3 comprises 15 residues. The V end lost 3 bases, the J end lost 5 bases, and 12 bases lay between the germline ends. CDR3 sequence reads: CATSDRDTGTGELFF. DNA of the CDR3: TGTGCCACCAGTGATCGAGACACCGGGACCGGGGAGCTGTTTTTT.